This TCR beta chain is drawn from a study of blood T cell repertoires in COVID-19. The wider study: Acute and convalescent COVID-19 specimens originated in the United States, Italy and Spain. PBMCs, B-cell-depleted T cells, or T cells were the source of the cDNA or gDNA that made up the material.

Authors' analysis steps: Reference gene primers were amplified, and this amplification served to estimate nucleated cell counts. Produced via immunoSEQ multiplex PCR; TCRdb's table is partial and in-frame only. Clone size and the V and J calls come from that table; the DNA yielded D and trimming. The sample records 50,000 to 65,000 clones, more than 70% being singletons. This CDR3 has 16 amino acids. CDR1 is SGHRS, CDR2 YFSETQ, per germline. The V segment lost 2 bases and the J segment 0 bases; nucleotides outside the gene matches: 4. This chain uses TRBV5-1 with TRBJ2-3, with 9 bases that match TRBD2. Sequencing was done on a sample of peripheral blood. The sequence was obtained from a human donor in a cohort sampled during active COVID-19. CDR3: CASSFGTSGSTDTQYF. CDR3 sequence (DNA): TGCGCCAGCAGCTTTGGAACTAGCGGGAGCACAGATACGCAGTATTTT.